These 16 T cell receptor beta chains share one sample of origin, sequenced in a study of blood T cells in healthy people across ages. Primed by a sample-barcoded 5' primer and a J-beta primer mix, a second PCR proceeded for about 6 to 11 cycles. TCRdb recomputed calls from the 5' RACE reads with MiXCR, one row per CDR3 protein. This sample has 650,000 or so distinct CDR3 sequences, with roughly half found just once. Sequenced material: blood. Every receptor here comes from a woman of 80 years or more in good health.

CDR3 sequence reads: CSARGVGYGYTF. The CDR3 bases are TGCAGTGCTAGGGGAGTCGGCTATGGCTACACCTTC. The chain carries TRBV20-1 and TRBJ1-2, with no clear D. The CDR3 loop spans 12 amino acids. CDR1 and CDR2 from the germline V gene are DFQATT and SNEGSKA (reference sequence). Between the trimmed V and J ends, which lost 3 bases and 4 bases, there was a span of 9 bases.

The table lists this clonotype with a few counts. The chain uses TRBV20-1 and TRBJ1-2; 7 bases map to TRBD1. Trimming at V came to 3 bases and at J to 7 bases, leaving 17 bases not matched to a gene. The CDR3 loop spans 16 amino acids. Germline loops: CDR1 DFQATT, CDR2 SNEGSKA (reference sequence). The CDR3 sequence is CSARRSNRGFLSGYTF. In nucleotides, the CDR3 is TGCAGTGCTAGGAGGTCCAACAGGGGATTCTTGTCTGGCTACACCTTC.

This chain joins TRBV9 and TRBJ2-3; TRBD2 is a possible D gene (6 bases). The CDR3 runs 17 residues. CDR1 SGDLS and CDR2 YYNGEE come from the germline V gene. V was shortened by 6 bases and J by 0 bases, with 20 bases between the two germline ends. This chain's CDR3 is CASMPRPGDASTDTQYF. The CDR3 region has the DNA TGTGCCAGCATGCCCCGCCCGGGGGATGCTAGCACAGATACGCAGTATTTT.

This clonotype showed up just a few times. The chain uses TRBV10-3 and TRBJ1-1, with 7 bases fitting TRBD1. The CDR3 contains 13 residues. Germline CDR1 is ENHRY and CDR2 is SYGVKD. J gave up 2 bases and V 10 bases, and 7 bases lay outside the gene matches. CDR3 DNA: TGTGCCAACCGACAGGGCGTAAACACTGAAGCTTTCTTT. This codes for CANRQGVNTEAFF.

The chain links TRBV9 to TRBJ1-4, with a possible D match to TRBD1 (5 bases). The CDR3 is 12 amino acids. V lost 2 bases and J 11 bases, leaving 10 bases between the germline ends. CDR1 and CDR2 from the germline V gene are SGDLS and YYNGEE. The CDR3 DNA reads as TGTGCCAGCAGCGTGATTGGGGGGAAACTGTTTTTT. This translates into CASSVIGGKLFF.

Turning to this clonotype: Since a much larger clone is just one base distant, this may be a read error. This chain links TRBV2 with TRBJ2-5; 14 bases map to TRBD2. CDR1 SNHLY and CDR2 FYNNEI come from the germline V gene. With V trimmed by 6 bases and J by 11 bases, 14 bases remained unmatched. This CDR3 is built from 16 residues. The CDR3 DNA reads TGTGCCAGCAGATCCGCGACTAGCGGGAGGGCCGGGGAGCAGTACTTC. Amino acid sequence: CASRSATSGRAGEQYF. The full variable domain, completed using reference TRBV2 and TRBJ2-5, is EPEVTQTPSHQVTQMGQEVILRCVPISNHLYFYWYRQILGQKVEFLVSFYNNEISEKSEIFDDQFSVERPDGSNFTLKIRSTKLEDSAMYFCASRSATSGRAGEQYFGPGTRLLVL.

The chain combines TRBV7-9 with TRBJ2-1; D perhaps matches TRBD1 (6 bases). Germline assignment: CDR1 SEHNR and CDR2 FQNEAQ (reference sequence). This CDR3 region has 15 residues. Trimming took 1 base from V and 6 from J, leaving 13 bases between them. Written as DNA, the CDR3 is TGTGCCAGCAGCTTAGAACAGGGCTGGGTCAATGAGCAGTTCTTC. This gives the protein CASSLEQGWVNEQFF.

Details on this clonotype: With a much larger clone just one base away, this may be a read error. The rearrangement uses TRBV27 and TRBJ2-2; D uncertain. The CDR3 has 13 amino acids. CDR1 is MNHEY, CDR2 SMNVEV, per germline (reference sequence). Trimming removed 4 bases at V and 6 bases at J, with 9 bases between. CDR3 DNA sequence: TGTGCCAGCAGTTGTACGCTAGCCGGGGAGCTGTTTTTT. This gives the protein CASSCTLAGELFF.

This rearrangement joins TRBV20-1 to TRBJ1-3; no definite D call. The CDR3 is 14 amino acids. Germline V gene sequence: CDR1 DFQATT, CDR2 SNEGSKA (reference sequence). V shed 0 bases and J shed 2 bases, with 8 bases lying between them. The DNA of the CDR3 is TGCAGTGCTAGAGAGGGAGGGACTGGAAACACCATATATTTT. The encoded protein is CSAREGGTGNTIYF.

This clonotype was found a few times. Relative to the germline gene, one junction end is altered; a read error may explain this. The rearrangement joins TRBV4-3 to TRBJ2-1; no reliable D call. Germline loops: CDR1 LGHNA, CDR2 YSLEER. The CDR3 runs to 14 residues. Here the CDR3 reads CASSQDFGNNEQFF. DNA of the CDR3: TGCGCCAGTAGCCAAGATTTTGGAAACAATGAGCAGTTCTTC.

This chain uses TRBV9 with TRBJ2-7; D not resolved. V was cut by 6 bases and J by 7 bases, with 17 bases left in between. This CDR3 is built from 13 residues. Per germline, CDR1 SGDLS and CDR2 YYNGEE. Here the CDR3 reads CASTHGPGGEQYF. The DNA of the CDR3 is TGTGCCAGCACGCATGGGCCTGGCGGAGAGCAGTACTTC.

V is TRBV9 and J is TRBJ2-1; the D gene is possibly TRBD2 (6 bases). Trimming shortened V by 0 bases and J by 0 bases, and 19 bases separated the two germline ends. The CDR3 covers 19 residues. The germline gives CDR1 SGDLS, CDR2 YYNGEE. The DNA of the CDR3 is TGTGCCAGCAGCGTAGGGTCCCTGCTAGCGTCGAGCTCCTACAATGAGCAGTTCTTC. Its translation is CASSVGSLLASSSYNEQFF. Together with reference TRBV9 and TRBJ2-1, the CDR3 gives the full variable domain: DSGVTQTPKHLITATGQRVTLRCSPRSGDLSVYWYQQSLDQGLQFLIQYYNGEERAKGNILERFSAQQFPDLHSELNLSSLELGDSALYFCASSVGSLLASSSYNEQFFGPGTRLTVL.

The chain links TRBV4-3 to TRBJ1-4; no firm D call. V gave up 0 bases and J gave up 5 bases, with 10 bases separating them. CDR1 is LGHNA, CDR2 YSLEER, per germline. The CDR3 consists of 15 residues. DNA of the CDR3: TGCGCCAGCAGCCAAGATGGTGCGGGAAATGAAAAACTGTTTTTT. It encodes CASSQDGAGNEKLFF.

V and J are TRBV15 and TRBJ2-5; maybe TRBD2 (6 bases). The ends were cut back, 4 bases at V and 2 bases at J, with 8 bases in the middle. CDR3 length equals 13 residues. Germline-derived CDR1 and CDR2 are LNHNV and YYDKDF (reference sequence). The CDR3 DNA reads TGTGCCACCAGCAAGGGACTGCAAGAGACCCAGTACTTC. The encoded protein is CATSKGLQETQYF.

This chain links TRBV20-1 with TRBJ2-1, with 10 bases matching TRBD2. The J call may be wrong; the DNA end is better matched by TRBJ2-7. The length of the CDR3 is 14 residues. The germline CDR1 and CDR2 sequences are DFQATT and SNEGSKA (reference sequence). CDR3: CSARFSGRKNEQYF. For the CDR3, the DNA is TGCAGTGCCCGATTTAGCGGGAGGAAAAATGAGCAGTACTTC.

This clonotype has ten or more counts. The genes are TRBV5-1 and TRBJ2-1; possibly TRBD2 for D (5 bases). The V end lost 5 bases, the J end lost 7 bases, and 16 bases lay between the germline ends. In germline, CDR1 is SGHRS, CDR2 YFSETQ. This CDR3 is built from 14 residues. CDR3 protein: CASRREGSANEQFF. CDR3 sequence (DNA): TGCGCCAGCAGACGTGAAGGTAGCGCTAATGAGCAGTTCTTC.